This T cell receptor beta chain emerged from a study of post-analysis software for immune sequencing data. This clonotype showed up just a few times. The target antigen is unknown. Unique molecular identifiers were carried by the TCR beta cDNA libraries. TCRdb re-called the PCR reads through MiXCR, storing one row per CDR3 protein. The top ten hold around 11% of the sample, which has approximately 630,000 distinct CDR3 sequences, 55% to 70% seen once. Notes on the study in general: Higher frequency in patients than in controls was seen for 5 or 6 TRBV segments, with TRBV5-6, TRBV5-1 and TRBV20-1 among them. By F measure, samples from a shared preparation batch strongly co-clustered.

This CDR3 spans 14 amino acids. The germline V gene has CDR1 SQVTM and CDR2 ANQGSEA. Material for sequencing was blood. The source of this sequence is a girl aged 2 to 9 with multiple sclerosis. The chain employs TRBV29-1 and TRBJ2-5; TRBD2 aligns across 13 bases. The J call is in doubt because the DNA end fits TRBJ2-7 better. CDR3 in amino acids: CSVRPGLAGPEQYF. The CDR3 region has the DNA TGCAGCGTTAGGCCGGGACTAGCGGGACCCGAGCAGTACTTC.